The 5 T cell receptor beta chains below were found in one sample sequenced in a study of T-cell reconstitution after alpha-beta-depleted transplantation in children. Researchers prepared the TCRbeta library using unique molecular identifiers, the study reports. MiXCR, applied by TCRdb to the PCR reads, yields one record per CDR3 protein. The table lists roughly 790,000 distinct CDR3 sequences, roughly 16% of them singletons. The source was PBMCs, mostly from graft donor cells, collected 360 days after TCRalphabeta/CD19-depleted stem cell transplant. The receptors stem from a male patient between 10 and 17 years old who had a stem cell transplant for acute lymphoblastic leukemia, so the T cells may come from the graft donor.

This clonotype appeared a few times. The chain employs TRBV5-1 and TRBJ2-2; possible D gene TRBD1, 6 bases. Between the trimmed V and J ends, which lost 2 bases and 4 bases, there was a span of 12 bases. The CDR3 spans 15 residues. The germline V gene has CDR1 SGHRS and CDR2 YFSETQ. The CDR3, as DNA: TGCGCCAGCAGCTTTAGTCAGGGGCCCACCGGGGAGCTGTTTTTT. It encodes CASSFSQGPTGELFF.

The chain recombines TRBV3-1 with TRBJ2-5, with a possible D match to TRBD2 (5 bases). Germline V CDR1 and CDR2: LGHDT, YNNKEL (reference sequence). V dropped 4 bases and J dropped 7 bases, with 7 bases sitting between them. The CDR3 loop spans 11 amino acids. In DNA form, the CDR3 reads TGTGCCAGCAGCCTTCTAGCGACCCAGTACTTC. This gives the protein CASSLLATQYF.

The chain employs TRBV20-1 and TRBJ2-1; D perhaps matches TRBD2 (5 bases). Germline CDR1 reads DFQATT; CDR2 reads SNEGSKA (reference sequence). Trimming took off 6 bases at V and 3 bases at J, with 15 bases between the two ends. There are 14 residues in the CDR3. DNA of the CDR3: TGCAGTGCCGCCGTCGTGAGGGTCTACAATGAGCAGTTCTTC. Translated: CSAAVVRVYNEQFF.

This chain connects TRBV18 to TRBJ1-4, with D possibly matching TRBD1 (5 bases). V shed 0 bases and J shed 7 bases, with 9 bases lying between them. This CDR3 contains 14 residues. Germline lookup yields CDR1 KGHSH and CDR2 LQKENI. This CDR3 reads CASSPPVRGEKLFF. Here the CDR3 DNA reads TGTGCCAGCTCACCACCGGTAAGGGGTGAAAAACTGTTTTTT.

The chain carries TRBV5-4 and TRBJ2-7; D unresolved. The V end lost 4 bases, the J end lost 7 bases, and 21 bases lay between the germline ends. This CDR3 spans 15 amino acids. Germline values: CDR1 SGHNT, CDR2 YYREEE (reference sequence). CDR3 nucleotides: TGTGCCAGCAGCCCGTCCTGGAACCTCCAGTATGAGCAGTACTTC. Translated: CASSPSWNLQYEQYF.